The entry that follows covers one TCR beta chain sequence. This clonotype appeared a few times. Its antigen specificity is not known. No base-level quality is on record; no much larger clone is a single base apart. The 35 to 40 donors, aged about 6 to 95 years, were systemically healthy Caucasian individuals from Russia. Around 9.9 milliliters of peripheral blood were collected from each donor into EDTA-treated Vacutainer tubes. Ficoll-Paque density-gradient centrifugation was used to isolate PBMCs, with at least 6.5 million per sample. Total RNA was extracted from PBMCs with Trizol reagent, with at least 6 micrograms obtained per sample. For every donor, an aliquot of PBMCs went through flow cytometry to measure the percentages of naive CD45RAhigh/CD27high T cells. This entry belongs to a study of blood T cells in healthy people across ages (dated by TCRdb to between 2014 and 2017). Describing the broader study: In model experiments, template switching captured about one uniquely barcoded TCR beta cDNA molecule for every two T cells. To avoid experimental bias, donors of different ages were spread randomly across the sequencing lanes. To track age-related changes in TCR beta repertoire diversity, the study relied on deep sequencing normalized with unique cDNA molecular identifiers. The donors were divided into four age groups: young (average roughly 17 years), middle-aged (around 41), aged (around 67) and long-lived (more than 75). For two donors (one aged 18 to 29 and one aged 80 or older), the study analyzed two additional independent replicas of 1 million unique cDNA reads from the same blood draw.

General study outcomes and caveats: Observed TCR beta diversity per million T cells fell roughly linearly with age, and a significant reduction was already apparent by age roughly 40. Because donor CMV infection status was unknown, age-related changes in expanded clonotypes were potentially confounded. Compared with the aged group, the long-lived group had more naive CD4+ T cells, fewer expanded clones and increased TCR diversity, suggesting age selection. The percentage of naive T cells measured by flow cytometry correlated strongly with observed TCR beta diversity. Bulk unsorted PBMC profiling prevented conclusive comparison of naive and antigen-experienced compartments. Estimates of total diversity based on one million sequenced T cells were considered lower bounds and underestimates.

The library came from 5' RACE. The sequencing machine was an Illumina HiSeq 2500. The second PCR ran for about 6 to 12 cycles and used a J-beta primer mix along with a sample-barcoded 5' primer. Each TCR beta cDNA molecule received a unique molecular identifier from a template-switch 5' adaptor carrying 12 random nucleotides. Each sample yielded at least 2.5 million CDR3-containing paired-end reads. First-strand cDNA was synthesized from all RNA with the Mint cDNA synthesis kit, primed by a TRBC-specific oligonucleotide. After uracil-DNA glycosylase treatment, a first 18-cycle PCR used universal primers M1SS and BC2_uni_R on all cDNA. Concerning the study's data processing: Each sample was normalized by randomly selecting 1 million high-quality reads, each carrying a distinct molecular identifier. Instead of being binned into consensus sequences, reads that shared molecular identifiers were thrown out. MiTCR, with a Q25 quality threshold and the strictest error-elimination algorithm, was used for CDR3 identification, clonotype clustering and error correction. A nonparametric unseen species model using Euler transformation provided a lower-bound estimate of total TCR beta diversity. TCRdb reprocessed the public reads (quality trimming at Q25 with fastp, clone calling with MiXCR) and kept in-frame beta chains. Each record represents a unique CDR3 protein, reported with the most common genes and DNA among its rows. It is TCRdb's table, rather than the study itself, that gives the V and J calls and clone size. The sample includes fewer than 900,000 distinct CDR3 sequences, with roughly 49% observed a single time. The ten most abundant clones make up roughly 31% of the sample.

Trimming removed 1 base from V and 0 bases from J; the gene matches leave 4 bases unexplained. Looking up the germline V gene yields CDR1 SGHTA and CDR2 FQGNSA. Including cysteine and phenylalanine, the CDR3 has 17 amino acids. Of the read, only the CDR3 DNA is kept; its 51 bases are in frame from base 1. The source is a woman aged 60 to 75 in good health. The material sequenced was blood. This sequence uses TRBV7-2 and TRBJ2-3; 10 nucleotides in the junction match TRBD2. The CDR3 protein: CASSLGMTSGSTDTQYF. In nucleotide form, the sequence is TGTGCCAGCAGCTTAGGAATGACTAGCGGGAGCACAGATACGCAGTATTTT.